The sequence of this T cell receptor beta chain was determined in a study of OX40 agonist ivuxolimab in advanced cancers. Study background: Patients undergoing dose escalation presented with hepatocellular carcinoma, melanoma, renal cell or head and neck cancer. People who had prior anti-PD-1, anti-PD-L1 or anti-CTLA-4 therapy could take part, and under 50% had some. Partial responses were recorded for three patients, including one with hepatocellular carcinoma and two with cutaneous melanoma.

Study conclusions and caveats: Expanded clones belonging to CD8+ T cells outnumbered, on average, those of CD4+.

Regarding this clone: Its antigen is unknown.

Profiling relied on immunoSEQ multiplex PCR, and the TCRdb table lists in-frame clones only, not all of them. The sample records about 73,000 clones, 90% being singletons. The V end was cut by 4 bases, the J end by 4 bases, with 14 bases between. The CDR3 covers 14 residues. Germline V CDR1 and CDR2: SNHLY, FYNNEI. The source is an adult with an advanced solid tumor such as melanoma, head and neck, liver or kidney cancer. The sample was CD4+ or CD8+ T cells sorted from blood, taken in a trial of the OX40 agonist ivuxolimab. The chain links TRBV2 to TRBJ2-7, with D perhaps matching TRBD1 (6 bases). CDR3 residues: CASSGWVQGYEQYF. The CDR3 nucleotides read TGTGCCAGCAGTGGTTGGGTACAGGGATACGAGCAGTACTTC.